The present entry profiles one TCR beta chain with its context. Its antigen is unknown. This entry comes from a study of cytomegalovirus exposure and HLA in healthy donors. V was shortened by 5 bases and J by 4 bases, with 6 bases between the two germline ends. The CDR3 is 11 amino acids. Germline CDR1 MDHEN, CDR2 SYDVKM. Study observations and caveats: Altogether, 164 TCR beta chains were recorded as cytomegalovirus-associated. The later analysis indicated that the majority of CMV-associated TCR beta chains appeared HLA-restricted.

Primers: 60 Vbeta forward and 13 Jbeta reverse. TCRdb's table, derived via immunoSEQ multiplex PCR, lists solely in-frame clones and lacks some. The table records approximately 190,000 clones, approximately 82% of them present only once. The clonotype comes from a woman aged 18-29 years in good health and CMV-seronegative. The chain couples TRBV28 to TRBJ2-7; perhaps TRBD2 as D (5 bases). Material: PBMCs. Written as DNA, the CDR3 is TGTGCCAGCAGTACGGGGTACGAGCAGTACTTC. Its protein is CASSTGYEQYF.